The entry below gives a single TCR beta chain sequence along with its context. The antigen is unknown. These data are taken from a study of cytomegalovirus exposure and HLA in healthy donors. Study outcomes and limitations: In a later analysis, an Asian-associated ancestry cluster reportedly showed fewer N-insertions than the 666-donor mean. Presence/absence analyses supposed approximately even sequencing depth among donors. 150 to 200 TCR beta chains were listed as cytomegalovirus-associated.

The PCR contained 60 Vbeta and 13 Jbeta primers. Method: immunoSEQ multiplex PCR; TCRdb's copy keeps in-frame clones and lacks some. This sample yields approximately 120,000 clones, of which about 85% are seen a single time; 6.7% belongs to the top ten. The CDR3 spans 15 residues. The trim removed 4 bases at V and 7 bases at J, leaving 6 bases unmatched. Germline CDR1 SGHRS, CDR2 YFSETQ. The genes are TRBV5-1 and TRBJ2-1; 12 nucleotides align to TRBD2. The receptor's source is a woman under 40 in good health and CMV-seropositive. What was sequenced was PBMCs. The CDR3 region is CASSPPSGGANEQFF. The CDR3 nucleotides read TGCGCCAGCAGCCCTCCTAGCGGGGGGGCAAATGAGCAGTTCTTC. Full variable domain (outside the CDR3, taken from reference TRBV5-1 and TRBJ2-1): KAGVTQTPRYLIKTRGQQVTLSCSPISGHRSVSWYQQTPGQGLQFLFEYFSETQRNKGNFPGRFSGRQFSNSRSEMNVSTLELGDSALYLCASSPPSGGANEQFFGPGTRLTVL.